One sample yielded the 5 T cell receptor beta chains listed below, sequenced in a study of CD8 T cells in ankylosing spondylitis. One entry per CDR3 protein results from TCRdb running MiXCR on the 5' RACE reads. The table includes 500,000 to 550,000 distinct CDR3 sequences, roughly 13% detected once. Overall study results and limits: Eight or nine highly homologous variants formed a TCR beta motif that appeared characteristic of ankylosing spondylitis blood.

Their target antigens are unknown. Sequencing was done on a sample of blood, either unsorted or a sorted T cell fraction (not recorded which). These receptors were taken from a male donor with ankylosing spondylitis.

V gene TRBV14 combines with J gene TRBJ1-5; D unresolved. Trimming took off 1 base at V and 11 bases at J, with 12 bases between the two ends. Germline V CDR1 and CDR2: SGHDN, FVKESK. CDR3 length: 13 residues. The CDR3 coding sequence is TGTGCCAGCAGCCAAGGGGCCCATGGGACCCAGCATTTT. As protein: CASSQGAHGTQHF. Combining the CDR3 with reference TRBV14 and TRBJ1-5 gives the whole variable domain EAGVTQFPSHSVIEKGQTVTLRCDPISGHDNLYWYRRVMGKEIKFLLHFVKESKQDESGMPNNRFLAERTGGTYSTLKVQPAELEDSGVYFCASSQGAHGTQHFGDGTRLSIL.

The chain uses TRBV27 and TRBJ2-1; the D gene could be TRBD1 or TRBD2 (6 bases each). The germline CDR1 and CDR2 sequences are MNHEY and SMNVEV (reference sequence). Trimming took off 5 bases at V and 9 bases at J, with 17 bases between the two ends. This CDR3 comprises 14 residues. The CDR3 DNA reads TGTGCCAGCAGTCTCCTCCTCGAGGGGGGTGAGCAGTTCTTC. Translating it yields CASSLLLEGGEQFF.

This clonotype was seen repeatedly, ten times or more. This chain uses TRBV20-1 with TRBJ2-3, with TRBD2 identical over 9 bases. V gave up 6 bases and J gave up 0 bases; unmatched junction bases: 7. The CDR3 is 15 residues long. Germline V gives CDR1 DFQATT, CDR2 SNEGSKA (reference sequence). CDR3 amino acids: CSAAIAGVSTDTQYF. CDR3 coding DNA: TGCAGTGCCGCGATAGCGGGAGTGAGCACAGATACGCAGTATTTT.

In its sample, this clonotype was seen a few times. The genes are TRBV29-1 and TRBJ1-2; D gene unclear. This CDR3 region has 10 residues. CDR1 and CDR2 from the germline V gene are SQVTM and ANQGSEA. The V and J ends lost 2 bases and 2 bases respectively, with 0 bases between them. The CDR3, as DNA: TGCAGCGTTGAAAACTATGGCTACACCTTC. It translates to CSVENYGYTF.

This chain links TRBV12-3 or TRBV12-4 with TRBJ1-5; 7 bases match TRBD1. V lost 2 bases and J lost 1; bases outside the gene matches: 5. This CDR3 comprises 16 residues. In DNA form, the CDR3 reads TGTGCCAGCAGTTTAAGTCCGACAGGGAGCAATCAGCCCCAGCATTTT. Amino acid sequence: CASSLSPTGSNQPQHF.